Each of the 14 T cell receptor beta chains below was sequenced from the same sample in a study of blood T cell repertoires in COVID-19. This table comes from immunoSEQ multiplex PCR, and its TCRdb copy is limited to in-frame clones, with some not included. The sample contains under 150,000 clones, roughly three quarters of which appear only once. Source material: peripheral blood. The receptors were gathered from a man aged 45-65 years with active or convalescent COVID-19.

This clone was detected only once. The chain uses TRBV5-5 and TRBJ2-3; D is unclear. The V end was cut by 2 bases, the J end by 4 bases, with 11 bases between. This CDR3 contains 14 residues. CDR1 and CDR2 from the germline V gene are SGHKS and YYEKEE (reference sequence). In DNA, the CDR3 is TGTGCCAGCAGCTTTGATGGAGACCCAGATACGCAGTATTTT. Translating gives CASSFDGDPDTQYF. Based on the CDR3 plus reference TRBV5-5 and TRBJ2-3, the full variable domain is DAGVTQSPTHLIKTRGQQVTLRCSPISGHKSVSWYQQVLGQGPQFIFQYYEKEERGRGNFPDRFSARQFPNYSSELNVNALLLGDSALYLCASSFDGDPDTQYFGPGTRLTVL.

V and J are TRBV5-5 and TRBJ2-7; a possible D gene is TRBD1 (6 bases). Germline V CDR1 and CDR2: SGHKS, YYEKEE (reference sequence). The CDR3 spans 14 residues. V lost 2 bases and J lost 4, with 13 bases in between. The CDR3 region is CASSFGGADYEQYF. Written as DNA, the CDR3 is TGTGCCAGCAGCTTTGGGGGCGCGGATTACGAGCAGTACTTC.

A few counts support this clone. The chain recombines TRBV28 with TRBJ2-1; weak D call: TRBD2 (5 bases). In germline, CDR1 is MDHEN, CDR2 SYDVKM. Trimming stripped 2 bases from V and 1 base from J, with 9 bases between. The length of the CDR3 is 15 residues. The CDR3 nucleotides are TGTGCCAGCAGTTTAAGCGGCAGTTCCTACAATGAGCAGTTCTTC. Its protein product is CASSLSGSSYNEQFF.

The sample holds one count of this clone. The CDR3 DNA reads TGTGCCAGCAGATCCGGGTCCCTCGGCAATCAGCCCCAGCATTTT. This gives the protein CASRSGSLGNQPQHF. The V gene is TRBV6-5, the J gene TRBJ1-5; D remains unclear. From germline, CDR1 is MNHEY and CDR2 SVGAGI. CDR3 length: 15 residues. V was pared by 6 bases and J by 2 bases, with 14 bases between.

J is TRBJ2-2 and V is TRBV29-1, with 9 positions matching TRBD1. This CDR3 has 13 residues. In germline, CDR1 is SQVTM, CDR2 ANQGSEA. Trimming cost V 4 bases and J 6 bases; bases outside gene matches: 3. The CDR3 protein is CSVAGTGSGELFF. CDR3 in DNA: TGCAGCGTTGCCGGGACAGGGTCCGGGGAGCTGTTTTTT.

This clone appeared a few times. CDR3 sequence reads: CASSESRMGTSPTDTQYF. Here the CDR3 DNA reads TGTGCCAGCAGCGAGTCTAGGATGGGGACTAGCCCCACAGATACGCAGTATTTT. This rearrangement joins TRBV9 to TRBJ2-3; 9 bases agree with TRBD2. V trimming: 3 bases; J trimming: 2 bases; junction bases outside the gene matches: 13. The CDR3 has 18 amino acids. The germline gives CDR1 SGDLS, CDR2 YYNGEE.

CDR3 region: CASSLDRETQYF. CDR3 in DNA: TGTGCCAGCAGCTTGGACAGGGAGACCCAGTACTTC. The chain carries TRBV13 and TRBJ2-5, with 7 bases lining up with TRBD1. This CDR3 is 12 amino acids long. The trim removed 3 bases at V and 5 bases at J, leaving 0 bases unmatched. Germline CDR1 is PRHDT and CDR2 is FYEKMQ (reference sequence).

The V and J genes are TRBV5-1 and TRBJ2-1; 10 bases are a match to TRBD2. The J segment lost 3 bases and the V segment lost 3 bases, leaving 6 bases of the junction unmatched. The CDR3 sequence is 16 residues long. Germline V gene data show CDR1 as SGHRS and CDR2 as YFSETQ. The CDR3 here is CASSSLAGASYNEQFF. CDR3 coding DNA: TGCGCCAGCAGCTCTCTAGCGGGAGCCAGCTACAATGAGCAGTTCTTC.

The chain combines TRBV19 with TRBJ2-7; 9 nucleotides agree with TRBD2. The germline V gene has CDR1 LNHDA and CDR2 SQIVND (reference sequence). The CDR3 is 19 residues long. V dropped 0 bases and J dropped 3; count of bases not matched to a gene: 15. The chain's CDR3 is CASSIDRGGSGSRRYEQYF. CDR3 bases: TGTGCCAGTAGTATAGATCGAGGGGGTAGCGGGAGTCGACGCTACGAGCAGTACTTC.

CDR3 sequence (DNA): TGTGCCAGCGGGCGGGAGTCCTACAATGAGCAGTTCTTC. This encodes CASGRESYNEQFF. The gene calls are TRBV7-9 and TRBJ2-1, with 7 bases matching TRBD2. The germline CDR1 and CDR2 sequences are SEHNR and FQNEAQ (reference sequence). CDR3 length equals 13 residues. V gave up 8 bases and J gave up 1 base; unmatched junction bases: 2.

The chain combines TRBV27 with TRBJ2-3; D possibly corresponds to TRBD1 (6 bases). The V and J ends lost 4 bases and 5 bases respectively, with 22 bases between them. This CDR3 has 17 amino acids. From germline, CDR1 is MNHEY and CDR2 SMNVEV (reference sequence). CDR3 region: CASSSRPPGDILDTQYF. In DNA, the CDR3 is TGTGCCAGCAGTTCTCGCCCCCCAGGGGATATTTTAGATACGCAGTATTTT.

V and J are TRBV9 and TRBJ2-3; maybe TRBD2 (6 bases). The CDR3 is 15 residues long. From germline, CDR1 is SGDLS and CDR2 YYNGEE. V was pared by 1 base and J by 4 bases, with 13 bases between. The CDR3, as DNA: TGTGCCAGCAGCGTAACGGGAGCCCCGCCAGATACGCAGTATTTT. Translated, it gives CASSVTGAPPDTQYF. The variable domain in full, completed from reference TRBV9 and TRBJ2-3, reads DSGVTQTPKHLITATGQRVTLRCSPRSGDLSVYWYQQSLDQGLQFLIQYYNGEERAKGNILERFSAQQFPDLHSELNLSSLELGDSALYFCASSVTGAPPDTQYFGPGTRLTVL.

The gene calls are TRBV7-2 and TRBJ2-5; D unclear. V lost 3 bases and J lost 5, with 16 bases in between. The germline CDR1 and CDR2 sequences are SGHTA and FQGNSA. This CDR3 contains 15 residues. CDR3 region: CASSFQLAEHETQYF. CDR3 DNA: TGTGCCAGCAGCTTCCAATTAGCAGAACACGAGACCCAGTACTTC. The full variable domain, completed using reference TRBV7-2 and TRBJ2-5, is GAGVSQSPSNKVTEKGKDVELRCDPISGHTALYWYRQSLGQGLEFLIYFQGNSAPDKSGLPSDRFSAERTGGSVSTLTIQRTQQEDSAVYLCASSFQLAEHETQYFGPGTRLLVL.

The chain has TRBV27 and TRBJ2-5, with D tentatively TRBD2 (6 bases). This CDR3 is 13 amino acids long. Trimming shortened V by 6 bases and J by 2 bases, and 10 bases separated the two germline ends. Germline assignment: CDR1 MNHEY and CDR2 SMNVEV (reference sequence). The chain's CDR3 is CASRAGPQETQYF. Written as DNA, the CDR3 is TGTGCCAGCAGAGCGGGCCCTCAAGAGACCCAGTACTTC.